Listed below are T cell receptor beta chains from one sample, sequenced in a study of T cell responses to AZD1222 COVID-19 vaccine. Data came from immunoSEQ multiplex PCR; TCRdb stores just in-frame clones and leaves some out. This sample has about 150,000 clones; 75% to 95% occur once, and the top ten carry roughly 2.9%. Source: peripheral blood, taken on day 0 of MenACWY control vaccination. These receptors were obtained from an adult in good health. The CDR3 runs from the conserved cysteine through the conserved F or W. The D gene is left open where the match is weak. Size tells how often a clone was seen (once, few, many) or the class of an expanded clone, and some rows leave it out.

D: NA
size: once
J: TRBJ1-1
V: TRBV4-1
CDR3: CASSQGQSTEAFF
DNA: TGCGCCAGCAGCCAAGGACAGTCCACTGAAGCTTTCTTT

D: NA
size: NA
J: TRBJ2-1
V: TRBV19
CDR3: CASRRTGEAYNEQFF
DNA: TGTGCCAGTAGACGAACAGGGGAGGCCTACAATGAGCAGTTCTTC

D: TRBD1
size: few
J: TRBJ1-1
V: TRBV30
CDR3: CAWSPNRGLRTEAFF
DNA: TGTGCCTGGAGTCCGAACAGGGGGTTACGGACTGAAGCTTTCTTT

D: NA
size: NA
J: TRBJ2-2
V: TRBV6-5
CDR3: CASSYGVSTGELFF
DNA: TGTGCCAGCAGTTACGGGGTCAGCACCGGGGAGCTGTTTTTT

D: NA
size: NA
J: TRBJ2-5
V: TRBV1
CDR3: CTSSQEGGRAGETQYF
DNA: TGCACCAGCAGCCAAGAAGGTGGGAGGGCCGGAGAGACCCAGTACTTC

D: NA
size: NA
J: TRBJ2-7
V: TRBV27
CDR3: CASSLSPWSSYEQYF
DNA: TGTGCCAGCAGTTTGAGCCCCTGGAGCTCCTACGAGCAGTACTTC

D: NA
size: NA
J: TRBJ2-7
V: TRBV6-5
CDR3: CASRGHIYEQYF
DNA: TGTGCCAGCAGGGGGCACATCTACGAGCAGTACTTC

D: TRBD1
size: few
J: TRBJ2-1
V: TRBV19
CDR3: CASSPGQVSYNEQFF
DNA: TGTGCCAGTAGTCCGGGACAGGTCTCCTACAATGAGCAGTTCTTC

D: NA
size: NA
J: TRBJ1-2
V: TRBV2
CDR3: CASSEGVRTVLF
DNA: TGTGCCAGCAGTGAGGGAGTTCGGACAGTTCTCTTC

D: NA
size: NA
J: TRBJ2-1
V: TRBV11-2
CDR3: CASSGVGDINNEQFF
DNA: TGTGCCAGCTCCGGAGTCGGGGACATAAACAATGAGCAGTTCTTC

D: NA
size: NA
J: TRBJ2-1
V: TRBV7-9
CDR3: CASSLEFGREQFF
DNA: TGTGCCAGCAGCTTAGAGTTCGGGCGTGAGCAGTTCTTC

D: NA
size: NA
J: TRBJ2-5
V: TRBV7-9
CDR3: CASSLRGPQETQYF
DNA: TGTGCCAGCAGCTTGAGGGGACCTCAAGAGACCCAGTACTTC

D: NA
size: few
J: TRBJ1-5
V: TRBV27
CDR3: CASGVSGNQPQHF
DNA: TGTGCCAGCGGTGTGAGCGGTAATCAGCCCCAGCATTTT

D: NA
size: once
J: TRBJ1-1
V: TRBV28
CDR3: CASSLEHLLRSTEAFF
DNA: TGTGCCAGCAGTTTAGAACACCTCCTAAGGAGCACTGAAGCTTTCTTT

D: NA
size: NA
J: TRBJ1-2
V: TRBV2
CDR3: CASHRILKGYTF
DNA: TGTGCCAGCCACCGAATCCTAAAGGGCTACACCTTC

D: NA
size: NA
J: TRBJ1-1
V: TRBV6-9
CDR3: CASGTPNNTEAFF
DNA: TGTGCCAGCGGGACTCCCAATAACACTGAAGCTTTCTTT

D: NA
size: NA
J: TRBJ2-2
V: TRBV5-1
CDR3: CASSLDGWITGELFF
DNA: TGCGCCAGCAGCTTGGACGGGTGGATCACCGGGGAGCTGTTTTTT

D: NA
size: NA
J: TRBJ2-1
V: TRBV9
CDR3: CASSVGGGTEQFF
DNA: TGTGCCAGCAGCGTAGGGGGTGGGACTGAGCAGTTCTTC

D: TRBD1
size: NA
J: TRBJ2-1
V: TRBV18
CDR3: CASSPPTGLYNEQFF
DNA: TGTGCCAGCTCACCACCGACAGGGTTATACAATGAGCAGTTCTTC

D: NA
size: NA
J: TRBJ2-7
V: TRBV5-1
CDR3: CASSLARPSYEQYF
DNA: TGCGCCAGCAGCTTGGCCAGGCCATCCTACGAGCAGTACTTC